A selection of T cell receptor beta chains follows, all from one sample in a study of CD8+ T cells in alopecia areata. Some clones are missing from TCRdb's copy, which holds only in-frame ones; the method was immunoSEQ multiplex PCR. The sample lists around 35,000 clones, 45% to 60% seen once, with about two fifths in the top ten. What was sequenced was NKG2D-high CD8+ T cells sorted from blood. All receptors derive from a human donor with alopecia areata. The CDR3 runs from the conserved cysteine through the conserved F or W. A D gene is named only where the DNA matches it firmly. Where a row states a size, it is once, few, many or the class of an expanded clone; other rows omit it.

J gene,clone size,D gene,V gene,CDR3 DNA,CDR3 protein
TRBJ2-1,few,.,TRBV4-3,TGCGCCAGCAGCCAAGACAATGAGCAGTTCTTC,CASSQDNEQFF
TRBJ2-1,.,.,TRBV6-5,TGTGCCAGCAGTTACTCGAGGCAGAGCTCCTACAATGAGCAGTTCTTC,CASSYSRQSSYNEQFF
TRBJ1-3,.,.,TRBV4-1,TGCGCCAGCAGCCAAGGCGCGGAGAGCGGAAACACCATATATTTT,CASSQGAESGNTIYF
TRBJ2-3,.,.,TRBV29-1,TGCAGCGTTGTTATTGGGTTCGCAGATACGCAGTATTTT,CSVVIGFADTQYF
TRBJ1-3,few,TRBD1,TRBV29-1,TGCAGCGTTGGTGGGGACAGGGGATCAATTGGAAACACCATATATTTT,CSVGGDRGSIGNTIYF
TRBJ1-1,few,.,TRBV29-1,TGCAGCGTTGAGGCGAACACTGAAGCTTTCTTT,CSVEANTEAFF
TRBJ1-1,.,.,TRBV29-1,TGCAGCGTTGAAGCCTCCCCAACAGAGAACACTGAAGCTTTCTTT,CSVEASPTENTEAFF
TRBJ2-1,.,TRBD2,TRBV27,TGTGCCAGCAATATAGCGGGGGGGCAGGATGAGCAGTTCTTC,CASNIAGGQDEQFF
TRBJ1-2,.,.,TRBV2,TGTGCCAGCAGTGAATTCGGGGCACCGACTAACTATGGCTACACCTTC,CASSEFGAPTNYGYTF
TRBJ2-1,few,.,TRBV7-9,TGTGCCAGCAGCAGCCCTATAGCGCCCCGGGCCAATGAGCAGTTCTTC,CASSSPIAPRANEQFF
TRBJ1-4,.,TRBD1,TRBV9,TGTGCCAGCAGCGCAAACAGGGGACAACTGTTTTTT,CASSANRGQLFF
TRBJ2-1,few,.,TRBV19,TGTGCCAGTAGTACTCTGGGACCACGGAATGAGCAGTTCTTC,CASSTLGPRNEQFF
TRBJ2-7,few,.,TRBV7-9,TGTGCCAGCAGCCCTCCCTACGACGAGCAGTACTTC,CASSPPYDEQYF
TRBJ2-7,few,TRBD2,TRBV27,TGTGCCAGCAGTTGGCGGGAGGGCTACGAGCAGTACTTC,CASSWREGYEQYF
TRBJ1-5,.,TRBD1,TRBV19,TGTGCCAGTAGTATAGGAGACAGGGGGTTCAATCAGCCCCAGCATTTT,CASSIGDRGFNQPQHF
TRBJ2-4,.,.,TRBV27,TGTGCCAGCAGTCCGCCAGCCAAAAACATTCAGTACTTC,CASSPPAKNIQYF